Below are 5 T cell receptor beta chains sequenced from a single sample in a study of blood T cell repertoires in COVID-19. TCRdb's table, derived via immunoSEQ multiplex PCR, lists solely in-frame clones and lacks some. The table records approximately 120,000 clones, over 75% of them present only once. Material: peripheral blood. The receptors come from an elderly woman with acute or convalescent COVID-19.

In its sample, this clone was seen once. At the DNA level, this CDR3 is encoded by other sequences in the same sample as well. The rearrangement links TRBV5-1 to TRBJ2-5; 14 nucleotides match TRBD2. The length of the CDR3 is 16 residues. J was trimmed by 1 base and V by 3 bases; bases with no gene match: 2. Germline loops: CDR1 SGHRS, CDR2 YFSETQ. The CDR3 DNA is TGCGCCAGCAGCTCCGGACTAGCGGGGGGCCAAGAGACCCAGTACTTC. Its protein is CASSSGLAGGQETQYF. The whole variable domain, filled in from reference TRBV5-1 and TRBJ2-5, reads KAGVTQTPRYLIKTRGQQVTLSCSPISGHRSVSWYQQTPGQGLQFLFEYFSETQRNKGNFPGRFSGRQFSNSRSEMNVSTLELGDSALYLCASSSGLAGGQETQYFGPGTRLLVL.

V and J are TRBV6-5 and TRBJ1-5; a possible D gene is TRBD1 (5 bases). V was shortened by 4 bases and J by 2 bases, with 12 bases between the two germline ends. Germline values: CDR1 MNHEY, CDR2 SVGAGI. This CDR3 region has 15 residues. For the CDR3, the DNA is TGTGCCAGCAGTTCAAGGGGCTCAGGCAATCAGCCCCAGCATTTT. It specifies CASSSRGSGNQPQHF.

This clone has only a few counts. The rearrangement links TRBV4-2 to TRBJ1-1; D possibly corresponds to TRBD1 (5 bases). This CDR3 spans 16 amino acids. Germline V lookup: CDR1 LGHNA, CDR2 YNFKEQ. Trimming removed 0 bases at V and 3 bases at J, with 14 bases between. CDR3 DNA sequence: TGTGCCAGCAGCCAAGATTGGGCGCGGGGGGACACTGAAGCTTTCTTT. This gives the protein CASSQDWARGDTEAFF.

The rearrangement links TRBV6-5 to TRBJ1-5; maybe TRBD1 (6 bases). The germline gives CDR1 MNHEY, CDR2 SVGAGI. The V gene lost 8 bases and the J gene lost 2 bases, with 16 bases spanning the gap. CDR3 size: 15 residues. The CDR3 spells CASGRQELGNQPQHF. In nucleotides, the CDR3 is TGTGCCAGCGGGCGACAGGAGCTAGGCAATCAGCCCCAGCATTTT.

The rearrangement joins TRBV20-1 to TRBJ1-2; no reliable D call. Trimming left V 5 bases short and J 6 bases short, with 7 bases between. This CDR3 contains 10 residues. Looked up from germline, CDR1 is DFQATT and CDR2 is SNEGSKA (reference sequence). CDR3 sequence: CSAVGNGYTF. CDR3 in DNA: TGCAGTGCTGTGGGCAATGGCTACACCTTC.